This T cell receptor beta chain is drawn from a study of T cell changes during pregnancy in multiple sclerosis. CDR3 size: 15 residues. V dropped 6 bases and J dropped 5; count of bases not matched to a gene: 12. The V gene's germline CDR1 is MNHEY and CDR2 SVGAGI. Clones were sequenced by immunoSEQ multiplex PCR, and TCRdb holds only the in-frame ones, with some missing. The table records approximately 37,000 clones, about 93% of them present only once. This chain links TRBV6-5 with TRBJ1-1; the match to TRBD1 covers 7 bases. The input for sequencing was CD4+ T cells from peripheral blood mononuclear cells, taken in the third trimester of pregnancy. This clonotype originated in a female donor with multiple sclerosis, enrolled in a pregnancy study. CDR3 in amino acids: CASRTIQGGGTEAFF. The CDR3 coding sequence is TGTGCCAGCAGAACGATTCAGGGGGGTGGGACTGAAGCTTTCTTT.